The 18 T cell receptor beta chains reported below all come from one sample, sequenced in a study of beta chain features in type 1 diabetes. cDNA synthesis used the whole RNA isolate, giving expressed TCRB sequences. Assay used: immunoSEQ multiplex PCR; TCRdb lists only in-frame clones, some missing. In the table there are 390,000 or so clones, over 11% of which are singletons. What was sequenced was naive CD4+ T cells from blood. The receptors were sampled from a young man in good health.

Only a few counts were recorded for this clone. Additional DNA sequences in this sample encode the identical CDR3. The chain recombines TRBV29-1 with TRBJ1-2; TRBD1 is a possible D gene (6 bases). The V end was cut by 1 base, the J end by 2 bases, with 8 bases between. Germline V gives CDR1 SQVTM, CDR2 ANQGSEA. The CDR3 is made up of 13 amino acids. CDR3 region: CSVEVGGNYGYTF. The CDR3 DNA reads as TGCAGCGTTGAAGTCGGGGGCAACTATGGCTACACCTTC.

V gene TRBV4-1 combines with J gene TRBJ2-5; 10 bases fit TRBD2. The CDR3 covers 15 residues. Trimming at V came to 0 bases and at J to 9 bases, leaving 7 bases not matched to a gene. Germline CDR1 is MGHRA and CDR2 is YSYEKL. CDR3 bases: TGCGCCAGCAGCCAAGAAGCGCTAGCGGGAGCCCCCCAGTACTTC. Its protein product is CASSQEALAGAPQYF.

The CDR3: CASSGETTQYF. CDR3 bases: TGTGCCAGCTCAGGCGAAACTACGCAGTATTTT. The chain has TRBV18 and TRBJ2-3; D call uncertain. V was cut by 5 bases and J by 8 bases, with 8 bases left in between. This CDR3 spans 11 amino acids. Germline V gives CDR1 KGHSH, CDR2 LQKENI.

The sample holds a few counts of this clone. The rearrangement uses TRBV15 and TRBJ1-1; no clear D gene. This CDR3 is built from 15 residues. Germline loops: CDR1 LNHNV, CDR2 YYDKDF (reference sequence). V dropped 0 bases and J dropped 4 bases, with 12 bases sitting between them. In DNA, the CDR3 is TGTGCCACCAGCAGAGATGGACGGGGAACCACTGAAGCTTTCTTT. Amino acids: CATSRDGRGTTEAFF.

This clone appeared a few times. The chain employs TRBV4-3 and TRBJ1-1; no clear D. Trimming pared 0 bases from V and 8 bases from J, leaving 16 bases between. This CDR3 has 15 amino acids. CDR1 and CDR2 (germline): LGHNA, YSLEER. This CDR3 reads CASSQDSQHRIEAFF. The CDR3 DNA reads as TGCGCCAGCAGCCAAGATTCTCAACACCGCATAGAAGCTTTCTTT.

Notes on this clone: The sample has other DNA sequences that encode this CDR3 too. The chain combines TRBV9 with TRBJ2-3; D may be TRBD2 (6 bases). The CDR3 is 16 amino acids. Germline CDR1 SGDLS, CDR2 YYNGEE. Trimming took off 0 bases at V and 3 bases at J, with 14 bases between the two ends. CDR3 in DNA: TGTGCCAGCAGCGTAGTGGGTTTGGCGGGGACAGATACGCAGTATTTT. It translates to CASSVVGLAGTDTQYF. Full variable domain (missing parts from reference TRBV9 and TRBJ2-3): DSGVTQTPKHLITATGQRVTLRCSPRSGDLSVYWYQQSLDQGLQFLIQYYNGEERAKGNILERFSAQQFPDLHSELNLSSLELGDSALYFCASSVVGLAGTDTQYFGPGTRLTVL.

CDR3 DNA sequence: TGCAGCGTTGAAGGCAGGCGTGGCTATGGCTACACCTTC. Translating it yields CSVEGRRGYGYTF. This chain joins TRBV29-1 and TRBJ1-2; D is unclear. Trimming removed 1 base at V and 4 bases at J, with 10 bases between. The CDR3 runs 13 residues. The germline CDR1 and CDR2 sequences are SQVTM and ANQGSEA.

This clone was seen a handful of times. The chain links TRBV7-9 to TRBJ2-5; no clear D gene. Looked up from germline, CDR1 is SEHNR and CDR2 is FQNEAQ (reference sequence). The CDR3 totals 12 residues. V dropped 6 bases and J dropped 4 bases, with 9 bases sitting between them. Here the CDR3 DNA reads TGTGCCAGCAGACCAGGAGTAGAGACCCAGTACTTC. This gives the protein CASRPGVETQYF.

This clone was detected a few times. V gene TRBV7-3 combines with J gene TRBJ2-5; 9 bases match TRBD2. This CDR3 is built from 14 residues. Losses at the gene ends were 5 bases for V and 7 bases for J; bases not matched to a gene: 8. CDR1 SGHTA and CDR2 FQGTGA come from the germline V gene. For the CDR3, the DNA is TGTGCCAGCAGCGATCGGACTAGCGTTGGGACCCAGTACTTC. Its translation is CASSDRTSVGTQYF.

This clone was detected only a few times. The chain uses TRBV5-6 and TRBJ1-1, with D unclear. Trimming removed 0 bases from V and 7 bases from J, with 7 bases in between. The germline V gene has CDR1 SGHDT and CDR2 YYEEEE. This CDR3 has 12 amino acids. The CDR3 DNA reads TGTGCCAGCAGCTTGGTGGACTATGAAGCTTTCTTT. Protein: CASSLVDYEAFF.

There are a few counts of this clone. V is TRBV30 and J is TRBJ1-2; 9 bases map to TRBD1. The length of the CDR3 is 14 residues. Unmatched junction bases numbered 2, after V lost 0 bases and J lost 3 bases. In germline, CDR1 is GTSNPN, CDR2 SVGIG (reference sequence). CDR3 amino acids: CAWSVGQGDYGYTF. For the CDR3, the DNA is TGTGCCTGGAGTGTGGGACAGGGAGACTATGGCTACACCTTC.

This chain connects TRBV5-4 to TRBJ2-2; TRBD2 aligns across 8 bases. There are 15 residues in the CDR3. Trimming at V came to 0 bases and at J to 3 bases, leaving 1 base not matched to a gene. Germline V lookup: CDR1 SGHNT, CDR2 YYREEE (reference sequence). CDR3 sequence (DNA): TGTGCCAGCAGCTTGGCCGGGGGGGACACCGGGGAGCTGTTTTTT. It specifies CASSLAGGDTGELFF.

This chain links TRBV7-3 with TRBJ2-5; D gene ambiguous. Germline loops: CDR1 SGHTA, CDR2 FQGTGA. This CDR3 is built from 12 residues. V was trimmed by 4 bases and J by 4 bases, leaving 7 bases between them. CDR3 DNA sequence: TGTGCCAGCAGCTATCCGGGAGAGACCCAGTACTTC. This translates into CASSYPGETQYF.

This rearrangement joins TRBV7-8 to TRBJ2-5; 8 bases match TRBD2. This CDR3 has 15 residues. From germline, CDR1 is SGHVS and CDR2 FQNEAQ. Trimming cost V 8 bases and J 0 bases; bases outside gene matches: 8. CDR3 nucleotides: TGTGCCAGCTCTCGAGCGGGGGTGTACCAAGAGACCCAGTACTTC. This gives the protein CASSRAGVYQETQYF.

This clone was observed a handful of times. The chain has TRBV30 and TRBJ2-5, with D perhaps matching TRBD2 (5 bases). Germline CDR1 GTSNPN, CDR2 SVGIG (reference sequence). V was trimmed by 2 bases and J by 9 bases, leaving 13 bases between them. This CDR3 has 12 amino acids. CDR3 amino acids: CAWSIAPVAQYF. CDR3 DNA sequence: TGTGCCTGGAGTATAGCGCCCGTGGCCCAGTACTTC.

The CDR3 protein is CASSEEYSGANYGYTF. CDR3 coding DNA: TGTGCCAGCAGTGAAGAATACAGTGGGGCTAACTATGGCTACACCTTC. This chain joins TRBV25-1 and TRBJ1-2; D is ambiguous. The V end lost 2 bases, the J end lost 0 bases, and 13 bases lay between the germline ends. Germline CDR1 and CDR2: MGHDK and SYGVNS. The CDR3 has 16 residues.

The chain recombines TRBV30 with TRBJ2-7; D gene unclear. The CDR3 runs 12 residues. Germline CDR1 reads GTSNPN; CDR2 reads SVGIG (reference sequence). Deletions cut 2 bases from V and 3 bases from J, with 8 bases between. The CDR3 protein is CAWSRSGYEQYV. The CDR3 DNA reads as TGTGCCTGGAGTCGGTCGGGCTACGAGCAGTACGTC.

The V call is TRBV7-2, the J call TRBJ1-1; D unresolved. Per the germline V gene, CDR1 is SGHTA and CDR2 is FQGNSA. Trimming shortened V by 5 bases and J by 2 bases, and 9 bases separated the two germline ends. This CDR3 has 13 amino acids. The CDR3 spells CASSPRVNTEAFF. The DNA for the CDR3 is TGTGCCAGCAGCCCCCGGGTTAACACTGAAGCTTTCTTT.